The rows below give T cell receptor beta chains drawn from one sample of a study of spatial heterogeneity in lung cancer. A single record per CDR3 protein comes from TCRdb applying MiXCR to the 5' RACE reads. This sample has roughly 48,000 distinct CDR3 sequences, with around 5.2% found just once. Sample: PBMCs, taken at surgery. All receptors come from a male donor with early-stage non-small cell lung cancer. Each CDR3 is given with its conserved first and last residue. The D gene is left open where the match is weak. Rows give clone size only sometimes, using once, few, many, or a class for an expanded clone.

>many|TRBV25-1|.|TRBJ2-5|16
CASREPPGTIGETQYF
TGTGCCAGCAGAGAACCCCCGGGCACTATTGGAGAGACCCAGTACTTC
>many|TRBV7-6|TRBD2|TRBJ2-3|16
CASSTRTSGKADTQYF
TGTGCCAGCAGCACCCGGACTAGCGGTAAAGCAGATACGCAGTATTTT
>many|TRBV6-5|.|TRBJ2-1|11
CASARRNEQFF
TGTGCCAGCGCTCGGAGAAATGAGCAGTTCTTC
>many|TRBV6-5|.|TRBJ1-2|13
CASSYLGTYGYTF
TGTGCCAGCAGTTACCTGGGAACCTATGGCTACACCTTC
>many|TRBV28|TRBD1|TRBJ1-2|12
CASRWTGDGYTF
TGTGCCAGCAGATGGACAGGGGACGGCTACACCTTC
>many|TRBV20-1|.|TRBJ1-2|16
CSARDQGPGFYYGYTF
TGCAGTGCTAGAGATCAGGGGCCTGGGTTTTACTATGGCTACACCTTC
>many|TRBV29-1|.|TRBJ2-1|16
CSVAVASEDEYNEQFF
TGCAGCGTTGCCGTGGCTAGCGAGGATGAATACAATGAGCAGTTCTTC
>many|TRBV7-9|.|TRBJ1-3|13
CASRSQGGNTIYF
TGTGCCAGCCGGAGCCAAGGAGGAAACACCATATATTTT
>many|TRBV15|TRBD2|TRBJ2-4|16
CATSSPLAGGGNIQYF
TGTGCCACCAGCAGTCCTTTAGCGGGAGGAGGGAACATTCAGTACTTC
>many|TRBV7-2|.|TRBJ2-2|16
CASSLVGTPEFWELFF
TGTGCCAGCAGCTTAGTTGGGACCCCCGAATTCTGGGAGCTGTTTTTT
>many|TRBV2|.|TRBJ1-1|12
CASSRENTEAFF
TGTGCCAGCAGTAGGGAGAACACTGAAGCTTTCTTT
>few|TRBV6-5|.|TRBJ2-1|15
CASSYGGLAVNEQFF
TGTGCCAGCAGTTACGGGGGGCTAGCGGTAAATGAGCAGTTCTTC
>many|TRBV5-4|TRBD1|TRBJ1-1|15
CASSFAGQGGTEAFF
TGTGCCAGCAGCTTTGCCGGCCAGGGGGGGACTGAAGCTTTCTTT
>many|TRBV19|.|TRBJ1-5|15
CASSTDPGRNQPQHF
TGTGCCAGTAGTACCGACCCAGGACGCAATCAGCCCCAGCATTTT
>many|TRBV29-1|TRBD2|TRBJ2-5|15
CSVGRTSGSQETQYF
TGCAGCGTTGGGAGGACTAGCGGGTCCCAAGAGACCCAGTACTTC
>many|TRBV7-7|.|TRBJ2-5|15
CASSLGQPPGETQYF
TGTGCTAGCAGCTTAGGGCAGCCTCCAGGGGAGACCCAGTACTTC
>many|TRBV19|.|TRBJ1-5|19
CASSRDRTHRPFSNQPQHF
TGTGCCAGTAGTAGGGACCGGACACACCGACCCTTTAGCAATCAGCCCCAGCATTTT
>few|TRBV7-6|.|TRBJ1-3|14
CASSLSGPGNTIYF
TGTGCCAGCAGCTTATCTGGGCCTGGAAACACCATATATTTT
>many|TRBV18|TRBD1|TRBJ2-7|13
CASSDDRAYEQYF
TGTGCCAGCTCAGACGACAGGGCTTACGAGCAGTACTTC
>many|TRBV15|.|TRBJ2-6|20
CATSRDMGGTQISGANVLTF
TGTGCCACCAGCAGAGATATGGGCGGGACCCAGATCTCTGGGGCCAACGTCCTGACTTTC
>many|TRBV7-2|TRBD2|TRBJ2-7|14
CASSLMGTRDEQYF
TGTGCCAGCAGCTTAATGGGGACTAGAGACGAGCAGTACTTC
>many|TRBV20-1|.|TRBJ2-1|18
CSARPPDARAFLENEQFF
TGCAGTGCTAGACCTCCCGATGCTCGGGCCTTTCTCGAGAATGAGCAGTTCTTC
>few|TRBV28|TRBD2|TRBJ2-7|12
CASSLTGREQYF
TGTGCCAGCAGTTTAACCGGGAGGGAGCAGTACTTC
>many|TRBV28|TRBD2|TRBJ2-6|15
CASRSGGSGANVLTF
TGTGCCAGCCGTAGCGGGGGTTCCGGGGCCAACGTCCTGACTTTC
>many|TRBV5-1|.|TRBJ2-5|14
CASSLQRPGETQYF
TGCGCCAGCAGCTTGCAACGGCCCGGGGAGACCCAGTACTTC
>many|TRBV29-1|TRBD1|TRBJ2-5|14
CSAGQGVSQETQYF
TGCAGCGCAGGACAGGGGGTGTCTCAAGAGACCCAGTACTTC
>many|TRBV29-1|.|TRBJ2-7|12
CSVSKTDYEQYF
TGCAGCGTAAGTAAGACAGACTACGAGCAGTACTTC
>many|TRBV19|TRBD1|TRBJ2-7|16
CASSILYGTGNWEQYF
TGTGCCAGTAGTATCCTTTACGGGACAGGGAATTGGGAGCAGTACTTC
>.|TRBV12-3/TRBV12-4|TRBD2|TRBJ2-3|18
CASSPSIGLAGVADTQYF
TGTGCCAGCAGCCCATCTATAGGACTAGCGGGAGTTGCAGATACGCAGTATTTT
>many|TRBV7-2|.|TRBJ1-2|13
CASSLSRTYGYTF
TGTGCCAGCAGCTTAAGCAGGACCTATGGCTACACCTTC
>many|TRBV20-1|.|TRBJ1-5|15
CSARDKNPGIQPQHF
TGCAGTGCTAGAGATAAGAACCCTGGGATTCAGCCCCAGCATTTT
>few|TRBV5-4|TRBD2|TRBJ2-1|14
CASRGGRAYNEQFF
TGTGCCAGCAGAGGCGGGAGGGCCTACAATGAGCAGTTCTTC
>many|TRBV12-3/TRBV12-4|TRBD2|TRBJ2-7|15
CASSLELAEAYEQYF
TGTGCCAGCAGTTTAGAACTAGCGGAAGCCTACGAGCAGTACTTC
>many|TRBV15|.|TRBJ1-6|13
CATSRGNNSPLHF
TGTGCCACCAGCAGGGGTAATAATTCACCCCTCCACTTT
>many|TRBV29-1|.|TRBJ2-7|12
CSVEWTGREQYF
TGCAGCGTTGAATGGACAGGGAGGGAACAGTACTTC
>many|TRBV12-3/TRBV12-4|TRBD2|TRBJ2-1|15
CASSARLAGGHEQFF
TGTGCCAGCAGTGCAAGACTAGCGGGAGGGCATGAGCAGTTCTTC
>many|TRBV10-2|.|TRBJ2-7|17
CASSESQVNLERTEQYF
TGCGCCAGCAGTGAGTCGCAAGTGAACCTGGAAAGGACCGAGCAGTACTTC
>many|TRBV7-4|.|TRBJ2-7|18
CASSLRPNRSPPRYEQYF
TGTGCCAGCAGCTTACGCCCTAACAGGTCCCCCCCCCGCTACGAGCAGTACTTC
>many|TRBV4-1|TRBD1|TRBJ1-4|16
CASSHDRVSTNEKLFF
TGCGCCAGCAGCCATGACAGGGTTTCAACTAATGAAAAACTGTTTTTT
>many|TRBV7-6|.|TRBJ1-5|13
CASSPGRNQPQHF
TGTGCCAGCAGCCCCGGGAGGAATCAGCCCCAGCATTTT
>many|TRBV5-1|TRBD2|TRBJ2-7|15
CASSLGTSGAYEQYF
TGCGCCAGCAGCTTGGGGACTAGCGGTGCCTACGAGCAGTACTTC
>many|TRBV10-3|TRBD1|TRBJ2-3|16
CAISESPGQGGVTQYF
TGTGCCATCAGTGAATCGCCGGGACAGGGAGGCGTTACGCAGTATTTT
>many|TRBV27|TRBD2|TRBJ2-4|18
CASSSQTSGNLAKNIQYF
TGTGCCAGCAGTTCCCAGACTAGCGGAAACCTAGCCAAAAACATTCAGTACTTC
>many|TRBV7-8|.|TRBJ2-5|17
CASSLTLVGSRGGTQYF
TGTGCCAGCAGCTTAACTTTGGTGGGCAGCCGAGGGGGTACCCAGTACTTC
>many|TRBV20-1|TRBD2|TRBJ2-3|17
CSAMTSGRAGGTDTQYF
TGCAGTGCCATGACTAGCGGGAGGGCCGGAGGCACAGATACGCAGTATTTT
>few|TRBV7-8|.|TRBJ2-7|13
CASSLSPSYEQYF
TGTGCCAGCAGCTTATCGCCTTCCTACGAGCAGTACTTC
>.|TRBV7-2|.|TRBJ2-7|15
CASSPRSSASHEQYF
TGTGCCAGCAGCCCCCGCAGTAGCGCCTCCCACGAGCAGTACTTC
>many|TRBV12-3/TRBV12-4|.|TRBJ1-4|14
CASSLNRVDEKLFF
TGTGCCAGCAGTTTAAACAGGGTGGACGAAAAACTGTTTTTT
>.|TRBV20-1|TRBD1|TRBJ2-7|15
CSARADDRGAGEQYF
TGCAGTGCTAGAGCCGATGACAGGGGGGCCGGCGAGCAGTACTTC
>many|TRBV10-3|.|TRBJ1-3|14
CATGDATSGNTIYF
TGTGCCACCGGGGACGCCACCTCTGGAAACACCATATATTTT
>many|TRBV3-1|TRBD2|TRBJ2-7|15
CASSQGLAGIYEQYF
TGTGCCAGCAGCCAAGGACTAGCGGGCATCTACGAGCAGTACTTC
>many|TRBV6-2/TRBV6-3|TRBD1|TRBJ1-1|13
CASRADRTGVAFF
TGTGCCAGCAGAGCTGATAGGACAGGGGTCGCTTTCTTT
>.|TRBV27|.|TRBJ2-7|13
CASSLSKGGEQYF
TGTGCCAGCAGTTTATCGAAGGGCGGAGAGCAGTACTTC
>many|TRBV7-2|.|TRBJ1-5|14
CASTPDPIYEPQHF
TGTGCCAGCACCCCGGACCCCATCTATGAGCCCCAGCATTTT
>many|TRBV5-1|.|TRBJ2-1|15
CASSLMASAYNEQFF
TGCGCCAGCAGCTTGATGGCTAGCGCGTACAATGAGCAGTTCTTC
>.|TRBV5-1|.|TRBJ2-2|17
CASSLAGQYLNTGELFF
TGCGCCAGCAGCTTGGCCGGGCAGTACCTAAACACCGGGGAGCTGTTTTTT
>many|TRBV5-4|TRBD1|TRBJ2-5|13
CASSGTAKETQYF
TGTGCCAGCAGCGGGACAGCAAAAGAGACCCAGTACTTC
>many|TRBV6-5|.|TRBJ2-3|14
CASRRGQQAYSQYF
TGTGCCAGCAGGAGAGGACAGCAGGCCTACTCGCAGTATTTT